These 7 T cell receptor beta chains share one sample of origin, sequenced in a study of tissue T cells after allogeneic stem cell transplantation. Assay used: immunoSEQ multiplex PCR; TCRdb lists only in-frame clones, some missing. Altogether thousands of clones are present, 65% to 80% being singletons, with the ten largest covering 0.78%. The sequenced sample was blood. These receptors all stem from a female BALB/c mouse in good health. For the strain, the MHC haplotype given is H2-d.

For this clone: Germline and genes: mouse. The CDR3 end lies 1 residue beyond the end of the read and is filled in from the germline J gene. The rearrangement uses TRBV29 and TRBJ2-1; the D is unclear. CDR1 and CDR2 from the germline V gene are MSHET and SYDVDS. V lost 4 bases, J lost 4 bases, and 5 bases lay in between. CDR3 length: 12 amino acids. The sequenced part of the CDR3 DNA is TGTGCTAGCAGTTCCCCGTATGCTGAGCAGTTC. It translates to CASSSPYAEQF. The full CDR3 is CASSSPYAEQFF.

In the case of this clone: Gene names are the mouse ones. The CDR3 end falls 1 residue outside the read, so it is completed with the germline J gene. The V gene is TRBV13-1, the J gene TRBJ2-2; TRBD1 aligns across 8 bases. Germline loops: CDR1 NSHNY, CDR2 SYGAGN. CDR3 size: 15 residues. V gave up 7 bases and J gave up 4 bases; unmatched junction bases: 9. The CDR3 DNA, read in part, is TGTGCCAGCTCAACGACAGGGGCAACCACCGGGCAGCTCTAC. Amino acid sequence: CASSTTGATTGQLY. The complete CDR3 reads CASSTTGATTGQLYF.

This clone came up once. The germline and genes are mouse ones. The CDR3 extends 1 residue past the end of the read, so its final part is completed from the germline J gene. The rearrangement links TRBV19 to TRBJ2-3, with 8 bases lining up with TRBD1. The CDR3 loop spans 14 amino acids. Germline V lookup: CDR1 FNHDT, CDR2 SITEND (reference sequence). V was clipped by 5 bases and J by 0 bases; unmatched bases: 2. The CDR3: CASRTGASAETLYF. CDR3 DNA (partial): TGTGCCAGCAGGACAGGGGCTAGTGCAGAAACGCTGTAT.

Notes on this clone: Gene names denote mouse genes. Read data end 1 residue before the CDR3 end; the end is taken from the germline J gene. V and J are TRBV29 and TRBJ1-4; D unclear. Looked up from germline, CDR1 is MSHET and CDR2 is SYDVDS. V was clipped by 3 bases and J by 3 bases, with 8 bases between them. The CDR3 length is 14 residues. CDR3 amino acids: CASSLARPNERLFF. The sequenced CDR3 bases are TGTGCTAGCAGTTTGGCCAGGCCCAACGAAAGATTATTT.

Worth noting for this clone: Genes here carry mouse names. The read finishes 1 residue shy of the CDR3 end, and the germline J gene is used to complete it. The rearrangement uses TRBV31 and TRBJ1-1; TRBD1 might be the D (6 bases). Germline V gene lookup returns CDR1 GKSSPN and CDR2 SITVG. There are 14 residues in the CDR3. V dropped 5 bases and J dropped 0 bases, with 13 bases sitting between them. CDR3 in amino acids: CAWAPGQANTEVFF. CDR3 DNA (partial): TGTGCCTGGGCCCCGGGACAAGCAAACACAGAAGTCTTC.

Notes on this clone: The gene names given are mouse names. With the read ending 1 residue before the CDR3 end, the germline J gene is used to fill in that end. V gene TRBV1 combines with J gene TRBJ2-1; tentatively, D is TRBD1 (6 bases). The CDR3 has 15 amino acids. The V end was cut by 2 bases, the J end by 1 base, with 9 bases between. The V gene's germline CDR1 is NSQYPW and CDR2 LRSPGD (reference sequence). CDR3 DNA, as far as it was read: TGCACCTGCAGTGCAAGGGACAAGAACTATGCTGAGCAGTTC. It translates to CTCSARDKNYAEQF. The CDR3 as a whole reads CTCSARDKNYAEQFF.

Remarks on this clone: Mouse names are used for the genes. The read falls 1 residue short of the CDR3 end, and the missing part is taken from the germline J gene. The chain has TRBV13-3 and TRBJ1-3; TRBD1 matches at 7 bases. This CDR3 region has 13 residues. The germline V gene encodes CDR1 NNHDY and CDR2 SYVADS. Trimming cost V 5 bases and J 3 bases; bases outside gene matches: 2. The CDR3 bases that were read are TGTGCCAGCAGGACAGGGTTTGGAAATACGCTCTAT. This encodes CASRTGFGNTLY. Given in full, the CDR3 is CASRTGFGNTLYF.